This TCR beta chain was found in a study of cytomegalovirus exposure and HLA in healthy donors. Germline CDR1 SGHDT, CDR2 YYEEEE. V shed 0 bases and J 4 bases; nucleotides not matched to a gene: 0. CDR3 size: 14 residues. 13 Jbeta primers and 60 Vbeta primers were used for the PCR. Data came from immunoSEQ multiplex PCR; TCRdb stores just in-frame clones and leaves some out. The data hold about 180,000 clones, with around 82% observed a single time. This chain joins TRBV5-6 and TRBJ2-3; 9 bases map to TRBD1. The sequence derives from a man in his sixties in good health and CMV-seronegative. Sample: PBMCs. The CDR3 region has the DNA TGTGCCAGCAGCTTGGGACAGGGGGCAGATACGCAGTATTTT. Its translation: CASSLGQGADTQYF.